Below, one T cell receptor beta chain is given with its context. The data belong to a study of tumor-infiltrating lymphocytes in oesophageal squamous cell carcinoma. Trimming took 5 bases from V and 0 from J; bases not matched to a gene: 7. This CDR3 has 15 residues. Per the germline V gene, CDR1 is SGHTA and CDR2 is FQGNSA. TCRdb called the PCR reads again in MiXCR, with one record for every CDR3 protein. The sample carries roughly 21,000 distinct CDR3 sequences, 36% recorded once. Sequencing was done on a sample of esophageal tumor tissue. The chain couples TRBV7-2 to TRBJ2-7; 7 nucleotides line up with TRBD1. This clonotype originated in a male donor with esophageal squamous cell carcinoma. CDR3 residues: CASSPWDSDSYEQYF. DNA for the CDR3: TGTGCCAGCAGCCCCTGGGACAGCGACTCCTACGAGCAGTACTTC.